Listed here are 27 T cell receptor beta chains from one sample, sequenced in a study of a mutant IDH1 vaccine in newly diagnosed glioma. The time point: week 23, last vaccination. Vaccine doses each comprised 300 ug of mutant IDH1 20-mer peptide, with topical imiquimod. Only in-frame clones appear in the TCRdb table, and some are missing; sequencing was by immunoSEQ multiplex PCR. This repertoire shows under 85,000 clones, approximately 85% found once; its top ten account for 0.6% to 0.95%. The antigens of these receptors remain unknown. The sample was PBMCs, taken from a glioma patient whose treatment included an IDH1 peptide vaccine. Every receptor here comes from a woman aged 45-59 years with glioma.

The chain is built from TRBV5-4 and TRBJ2-7; 9 bases map to TRBD1. J gave up 3 bases and V 2 bases, and 6 bases lay outside the gene matches. CDR1 is SGHNT, CDR2 YYREEE, per germline (reference sequence). This CDR3 is built from 15 residues. This CDR3 reads CASSFRETGGYEQYF. CDR3 DNA sequence: TGTGCCAGCAGCTTCCGTGAGACAGGGGGCTACGAGCAGTACTTC.

J is TRBJ2-7 and V is TRBV11-2; no clear D. This CDR3 has 16 amino acids. The germline gives CDR1 SGHAT, CDR2 FQNNGV. The V and J ends lost 1 base and 0 bases respectively, with 13 bases between them. CDR3 nucleotides: TGTGCCAGCAGCTTAGTGGGCGGCAGGTCCTCCTACGAGCAGTACTTC. Residues: CASSLVGGRSSYEQYF. Using reference TRBV11-2 and TRBJ2-7 for the parts outside the CDR3, the full variable domain is EAGVAQSPRYKIIEKRQSVAFWCNPISGHATLYWYQQILGQGPKLLIQFQNNGVVDDSQLPKDRFSAERLKGVDSTLKIQPAKLEDSAVYLCASSLVGGRSSYEQYFGPGTRLTVT.

The J gene is TRBJ2-1, the V gene TRBV4-1; D is possibly TRBD2 (6 bases). The germline V and J ends were trimmed by 5 bases and 5 bases, with 19 bases remaining between them. The CDR3 runs 16 residues. Germline V lookup: CDR1 MGHRA, CDR2 YSYEKL. The CDR3 protein is CASSNRDSTPNNEQFF. The CDR3 DNA follows: TGCGCCAGCAGCAACCGGGACTCCACGCCTAACAATGAGCAGTTCTTC.

This chain uses TRBV25-1 with TRBJ2-5; D unclear. CDR1 and CDR2 (germline): MGHDK, SYGVNS. This CDR3 is 13 amino acids long. Trimming pared 2 bases from V and 4 bases from J, leaving 8 bases between. The CDR3 DNA is TGTGCCAGCAGTGAAGACTCCCGAGAGACCCAGTACTTC. Its protein product is CASSEDSRETQYF. Full variable domain (outside the CDR3, taken from reference TRBV25-1 and TRBJ2-5): EADIYQTPRYLVIGTGKKITLECSQTMGHDKMYWYQQDPGMELHLIHYSYGVNSTEKGDLSSESTVSRIRTEHFPLTLESARPSHTSQYLCASSEDSRETQYFGPGTRLLVL.

The chain joins TRBV6-5 to TRBJ2-7; 7 bases align to TRBD2. Germline V CDR1 and CDR2: MNHEY, SVGAGI. V trimming: 2 bases; J trimming: 4 bases; junction bases outside the gene matches: 5. This CDR3 comprises 14 residues. The CDR3 DNA reads TGTGCCAGCAGTTACAGCCGGCGGGGGTACGAGCAGTACTTC. Amino acids: CASSYSRRGYEQYF.

Only one count was recorded for this clone. This chain connects TRBV18 to TRBJ2-7; 8 bases map to TRBD1. CDR3 size: 14 residues. The germline V gene encodes CDR1 KGHSH and CDR2 LQKENI. Trimming cost V 6 bases and J 6 bases; bases outside gene matches: 10. The CDR3 reads CASSSPGQDIEQYF. In nucleotides, the CDR3 is TGTGCCAGCTCGTCGCCGGGACAGGATATCGAGCAGTACTTC.

J is TRBJ2-3 and V is TRBV6-5, with D perhaps being TRBD1 or TRBD2 (5 bases each). Looked up from germline, CDR1 is MNHEY and CDR2 is SVGAGI. The V end was cut by 11 bases, the J end by 6 bases, with 21 bases between. This CDR3 is 14 amino acids long. The chain's CDR3 is CAAPRGGYTDTQYF. CDR3 DNA sequence: TGTGCCGCCCCTCGGGGCGGATACACGGATACGCAGTATTTT.

The rearrangement links TRBV7-2 to TRBJ1-6; perhaps TRBD1 as D (6 bases). The CDR3 runs 15 residues. Germline CDR1 is SGHTA and CDR2 is FQGNSA. V lost 4 bases and J lost 9, with 16 bases in between. CDR3 coding DNA: TGTGCCAGCAGCTCCCTAGGGGGTTTGGTTTCACCCCTCCACTTT. Its protein is CASSSLGGLVSPLHF.

The V gene is TRBV6-6, the J gene TRBJ2-7, with TRBD2 matching 8 bases. This CDR3 spans 13 amino acids. The germline V gene encodes CDR1 MNHNY and CDR2 SVGAGI (reference sequence). Losses at the gene ends were 8 bases for V and 3 bases for J; bases not matched to a gene: 6. The CDR3 DNA sequence: TGTGCCAGCGGGCCAGCGGGAGTCTACGAGCAGTACTTC. Its protein is CASGPAGVYEQYF.

V and J are TRBV27 and TRBJ2-1, with 7 bases lining up with TRBD1. This CDR3 is 14 amino acids long. The germline gives CDR1 MNHEY, CDR2 SMNVEV (reference sequence). Trimming took 6 bases from V and 3 from J; bases not matched to a gene: 5. This CDR3 is CASSRDSYYNEQFF. CDR3 nucleotides: TGTGCCAGCAGCAGGGACAGTTACTACAATGAGCAGTTCTTC.

This chain joins TRBV5-1 and TRBJ1-6; a possible D gene is TRBD1 (6 bases). This CDR3 is 16 amino acids long. Trimming shortened V by 4 bases and J by 6 bases, and 17 bases separated the two germline ends. Germline CDR1 and CDR2: SGHRS and YFSETQ. CDR3 bases: TGCGCCAGCAGCACCAACCCAGGGGACGGTAATTCACCCCTCCACTTT. This sequence encodes CASSTNPGDGNSPLHF. Full variable domain (rest looked up from reference TRBV5-1 and TRBJ1-6): KAGVTQTPRYLIKTRGQQVTLSCSPISGHRSVSWYQQTPGQGLQFLFEYFSETQRNKGNFPGRFSGRQFSNSRSEMNVSTLELGDSALYLCASSTNPGDGNSPLHFGNGTRLTVT.

The CDR3 sequence is CSVEDRRHSYNEQFF. CDR3 sequence (DNA): TGCAGCGTTGAAGATCGCCGCCACTCCTACAATGAGCAGTTCTTC. This chain uses TRBV29-1 with TRBJ2-1; D unresolved. V shed 0 bases and J shed 0 bases, with 9 bases lying between them. Germline CDR1 SQVTM, CDR2 ANQGSEA. There are 15 residues in the CDR3.

V usage is TRBV6-1 and J usage is TRBJ2-5; D is perhaps TRBD1 (6 bases). V lost 8 bases and J lost 2, with 18 bases in between. Germline V CDR1 and CDR2: MNHNS, SASEGT. This CDR3 is built from 15 residues. CDR3 region: CASRRQALLQETQYF. The DNA of the CDR3 is TGTGCCAGCCGAAGACAGGCCCTACTTCAAGAGACCCAGTACTTC.

J is TRBJ1-4 and V is TRBV15; possible D gene TRBD1, 6 bases. This CDR3 contains 16 residues. Per germline, CDR1 LNHNV and CDR2 YYDKDF (reference sequence). V shed 0 bases and J shed 7 bases, with 15 bases lying between them. As DNA, the CDR3 is TGTGCCACCAGCAGAGATGGGGCAGGGGAGGGTGAAAAACTGTTTTTT. Protein: CATSRDGAGEGEKLFF.

This clone occurred once. The chain recombines TRBV2 with TRBJ2-3; 10 bases fit TRBD2. V trimming: 2 bases; J trimming: 5 bases; junction bases outside the gene matches: 4. This CDR3 region has 15 residues. Germline CDR1 SNHLY, CDR2 FYNNEI. The CDR3 loop is CASSETSGIGDTQYF. The CDR3 DNA follows: TGTGCCAGCAGTGAAACTAGCGGGATTGGAGATACGCAGTATTTT.

This chain connects TRBV27 to TRBJ2-5; tentative D call: TRBD1 (6 bases). The length of the CDR3 is 14 residues. Per the germline V gene, CDR1 is MNHEY and CDR2 is SMNVEV (reference sequence). V gave up 8 bases and J gave up 0 bases, with 13 bases separating them. The CDR3 DNA is TGTGCCAGCGGGGGAAGGGGGTACCAAGAGACCCAGTACTTC. Amino acid sequence: CASGGRGYQETQYF.

The CDR3, as DNA: TGTGCCAGCAGCAAGGCCCCGGGACAGGGGGTCTCCCTCTACGAGCAGTACTTC. Translated, it gives CASSKAPGQGVSLYEQYF. The chain has TRBV21-1 and TRBJ2-7; the DNA was not compared with TRBD1, the D call given in the table. TRBV21-1 is noted as a pseudogene. CDR3 length: 18 amino acids.

The rearrangement joins TRBV30 to TRBJ2-1; D is undetermined. This CDR3 spans 12 amino acids. The germline V and J ends were trimmed by 1 base and 10 bases, with 11 bases remaining between them. In germline, CDR1 is GTSNPN, CDR2 SVGIG (reference sequence). The CDR3 DNA reads TGTGCCTGGAGTGAATCGGACCGAGAGCAGTTCTTC. The encoded protein is CAWSESDREQFF.

This clone came up once. The chain couples TRBV19 to TRBJ1-6; D is possibly TRBD1 (5 bases). Trimming took off 5 bases at V and 7 bases at J, with 15 bases between the two ends. This CDR3 is built from 15 residues. From germline, CDR1 is LNHDA and CDR2 SQIVND (reference sequence). The DNA of the CDR3 is TGTGCCAGTAGTGTTCGAAGACAGCGCAATTCACCCCTCCACTTT. Its translation: CASSVRRQRNSPLHF.

Remarks on this clone: One end of the junction fails to match germline, which may point to a read error. The gene calls are TRBV13 and TRBJ2-7; D may be TRBD1 (5 bases). The CDR3 totals 14 residues. The germline V gene encodes CDR1 PRHDT and CDR2 FYEKMQ (reference sequence). The CDR3 nucleotides are TGTGCCAGCAGCGCCCAGTTTAGGACACGGGCTTTGAACTTC. It codes for CASSAQFRTRALNF.

The chain is built from TRBV6-6 and TRBJ1-1; 10 bases map to TRBD1. The length of the CDR3 is 15 residues. J was trimmed by 4 bases and V by 5 bases; bases with no gene match: 7. Germline CDR1 and CDR2: MNHNY and SVGAGI (reference sequence). CDR3 in DNA: TGTGCCAGCAGTGCACCGGGACAGGGGAGCACTGAAGCTTTCTTT. Translating gives CASSAPGQGSTEAFF.

This chain connects TRBV28 to TRBJ2-6, with D uncertain. This CDR3 region has 16 residues. The germline V gene encodes CDR1 MDHEN and CDR2 SYDVKM. Trimming removed 3 bases at V and 0 bases at J, with 9 bases between. CDR3 amino acids: CASSLFSGSGANVLTF. In DNA form, the CDR3 reads TGTGCCAGCAGTTTGTTCTCGGGCTCTGGGGCCAACGTCCTGACTTTC.

V gene TRBV28 combines with J gene TRBJ1-2; 9 bases are shared with TRBD1. The J segment lost 12 bases and the V segment lost 5 bases, leaving 10 bases of the junction unmatched. The CDR3 contains 13 residues. Germline V lookup: CDR1 MDHEN, CDR2 SYDVKM. The CDR3 reads CASSGIGTGRNTF. CDR3 nucleotides: TGTGCCAGCAGTGGCATCGGGACAGGGAGAAACACCTTC.

The chain uses TRBV30 and TRBJ2-7; D not certain. Between the trimmed V and J ends, which lost 0 bases and 5 bases, there was a span of 11 bases. This CDR3 comprises 13 residues. The germline CDR1 and CDR2 sequences are GTSNPN and SVGIG (reference sequence). CDR3 protein: CAWSVIRLDEQYF. CDR3 bases: TGTGCCTGGAGTGTAATCAGGTTGGACGAGCAGTACTTC.

The V call is TRBV6-5, the J call TRBJ2-4, with unresolved D. The CDR3 contains 11 residues. CDR1 MNHEY and CDR2 SVGAGI come from the germline V gene. V gave up 6 bases and J gave up 3 bases, with 3 bases separating them. For the CDR3, the DNA is TGTGCCAGCAGCGACAAAAACATTCAGTACTTC. As protein: CASSDKNIQYF.

The CDR3 DNA reads as TGTGCCAGCAGTTACGCTATTAGCGGGGAGACCCAGTACTTC. Protein: CASSYAISGETQYF. This chain links TRBV6-6 with TRBJ2-5, with TRBD2 identical over 7 bases. Germline V lookup: CDR1 MNHNY, CDR2 SVGAGI (reference sequence). The CDR3 sequence is 14 residues long. Trimming removed 2 bases from V and 5 bases from J; junction bases left unmatched: 5.

CDR3 DNA sequence: TGTGCCAGCTCACCCGGACCCCTCTACGAGCAGTACTTC. Its protein is CASSPGPLYEQYF. The chain has TRBV18 and TRBJ2-7, with no clear D. The ends were cut back, 3 bases at V and 3 bases at J, with 9 bases in the middle. This CDR3 has 13 residues. Per germline, CDR1 KGHSH and CDR2 LQKENI.